This T cell receptor (beta chain) comes out of a study of blood T cell repertoires in COVID-19. At the level of the study: The study drew acute and convalescent COVID-19 samples from the United States, Italy and Spain. Sources were T cells, B-cell-depleted T cells, or PBMCs; the material itself was cDNA or gDNA.

Original handling: Reference gene primer amplification in the assay estimated nucleated cell counts. Sequencing used immunoSEQ multiplex PCR; TCRdb keeps in-frame clones, though not all of them. For V, J and clone size, that table is used; D and trimming come from the DNA. This sample has around 120,000 clones; around 80% occur once, and the top ten carry 1.9%. A single count supports this clone. The germline V gene has CDR1 LNHNV and CDR2 YYDKDF (reference sequence). V shed 0 bases and J shed 0 bases, with 18 bases lying between them. CDR3 size: 19 residues. The chain is built from TRBV15 and TRBJ1-5, with a weak D call TRBD1 (6 bases). Sequences were obtained from peripheral blood. The TCR was taken from a man between 65 and 80 years old with acute or convalescent COVID-19. The CDR3 nucleotides read TGTGCCACCAGCAGAGATTTGTGGGACACAGGCACTAGCAATCAGCCCCAGCATTTT. Translation: CATSRDLWDTGTSNQPQHF.